A single sample gave rise to the 27 T cell receptor beta chains below, sequenced in a study of T cell responses to AZD1222 COVID-19 vaccine. The assay was immunoSEQ multiplex PCR, and TCRdb's table has in-frame clones only and misses some. This repertoire shows around 78,000 clones, roughly 88% found once; its top ten account for more than 1.2%. The sequenced sample was peripheral blood, obtained 28 days after the second AZD1222 dose. The receptors here all came from an adult who received the AZD1222 COVID-19 vaccine.

This chain joins TRBV5-1 and TRBJ2-7; the D call may be TRBD1 or TRBD2 (5 bases each). This CDR3 spans 15 amino acids. Trimming stripped 0 bases from V and 3 bases from J, with 13 bases between. Germline loops: CDR1 SGHRS, CDR2 YFSETQ. The CDR3 DNA reads as TGCGCCAGCAGCTTGGCCGGGGACCGGGACTACGAGCAGTACTTC. Its protein product is CASSLAGDRDYEQYF.

The chain recombines TRBV7-9 with TRBJ2-7; no definite D call. Per germline, CDR1 SEHNR and CDR2 FQNEAQ (reference sequence). The CDR3 spans 17 residues. V lost 0 bases and J 0 bases, leaving 15 bases between the germline ends. Written as DNA, the CDR3 is TGTGCCAGCAGCTTAGCGCGAGAAGGGAAAGGCTCCTACGAGCAGTACTTC. Residues: CASSLAREGKGSYEQYF.

This rearrangement joins TRBV2 to TRBJ2-7, with D possibly being TRBD1 or TRBD2 (5 bases each). The CDR3 length is 14 residues. Germline CDR1 SNHLY, CDR2 FYNNEI. V was clipped by 6 bases and J by 2 bases, with 14 bases between them. This CDR3 reads CASRRDRTAYEQYF. The CDR3 DNA follows: TGTGCCAGCAGGAGGGACCGTACCGCCTACGAGCAGTACTTC. Using reference TRBV2 and TRBJ2-7 for the parts outside the CDR3, the full variable domain is EPEVTQTPSHQVTQMGQEVILRCVPISNHLYFYWYRQILGQKVEFLVSFYNNEISEKSEIFDDQFSVERPDGSNFTLKIRSTKLEDSAMYFCASRRDRTAYEQYFGPGTRLTVT.

This clone was counted a single time. V and J are TRBV5-1 and TRBJ2-2, with D hard to call. Germline V gene lookup returns CDR1 SGHRS and CDR2 YFSETQ. This CDR3 region has 15 residues. Trimming left V 5 bases short and J 7 bases short, with 18 bases between. CDR3 nucleotides: TGCGCCAGCAGTCCTTCGGGCCCTGGTTTCGGGGAGCTGTTTTTT. It codes for CASSPSGPGFGELFF. The entire variable domain, with the rest obtained from reference TRBV5-1 and TRBJ2-2, is as follows: KAGVTQTPRYLIKTRGQQVTLSCSPISGHRSVSWYQQTPGQGLQFLFEYFSETQRNKGNFPGRFSGRQFSNSRSEMNVSTLELGDSALYLCASSPSGPGFGELFFGEGSRLTVL.

The chain is built from TRBV6-5 and TRBJ2-2, with a possible D match to TRBD1 (5 bases). Trimming removed 6 bases at V and 5 bases at J, with 13 bases between. CDR3 length: 14 residues. In germline, CDR1 is MNHEY, CDR2 SVGAGI. Here the CDR3 DNA reads TGTGCCAGCAGGTCGCCGAAGGGGACCGGGGAGCTGTTTTTT. Its protein is CASRSPKGTGELFF.

The J gene is TRBJ2-6, the V gene TRBV14; D gene ambiguous. The length of the CDR3 is 15 residues. Trimming left V 4 bases short and J 4 bases short, with 11 bases between. Germline values: CDR1 SGHDN, CDR2 FVKESK. The CDR3 bases are TGTGCCAGCAGCCCCCACCCCCTGGGGGCCAACGTCCTGACTTTC. Its translation is CASSPHPLGANVLTF. Full variable domain (rest looked up from reference TRBV14 and TRBJ2-6): EAGVTQFPSHSVIEKGQTVTLRCDPISGHDNLYWYRRVMGKEIKFLLHFVKESKQDESGMPNNRFLAERTGGTYSTLKVQPAELEDSGVYFCASSPHPLGANVLTFGAGSRLTVL.

The chain couples TRBV4-1 to TRBJ2-7, with 9 positions matching TRBD1. Per the germline V gene, CDR1 is MGHRA and CDR2 is YSYEKL. This CDR3 has 14 amino acids. V shed 5 bases and J 2 bases; nucleotides not matched to a gene: 4. The CDR3 here is CASSSDRGTYEQYF. In nucleotides, the CDR3 is TGCGCCAGCAGCAGCGACAGGGGGACCTACGAGCAGTACTTC.

The chain has TRBV9 and TRBJ2-1; D remains unclear. V shed 4 bases and J shed 10 bases, with 9 bases lying between them. Per germline, CDR1 SGDLS and CDR2 YYNGEE. The CDR3 extends over 11 amino acids. The DNA for the CDR3 is TGTGCCAGCAGCCCCTCGGACGAGCAGTTCTTC. It encodes CASSPSDEQFF.

The chain has TRBV7-2 and TRBJ2-3, with D unresolved. Germline loops: CDR1 SGHTA, CDR2 FQGNSA. This CDR3 is built from 16 residues. Trimming took off 6 bases at V and 3 bases at J, with 19 bases between the two ends. The CDR3 sequence: CASSSRPVLTTDTQYF. In DNA form, the CDR3 reads TGTGCCAGCAGTTCAAGACCGGTTCTCACAACAGATACGCAGTATTTT.

This clone was counted a single time. The V and J genes are TRBV3-1 (or the pseudogene TRBV3-2) and TRBJ2-7, with D possibly TRBD2 on 5 matching bases. Germline V gene lookup returns CDR1 LGHDT and CDR2 YNNKEL (reference sequence). Trimming removed 1 base from V and 7 bases from J, with 14 bases in between. The CDR3 loop spans 14 amino acids. In DNA form, the CDR3 reads TGTGCCAGCAGCCAAGTCCCGTGGACGGGGGAGCAGTACTTC. Protein product: CASSQVPWTGEQYF.

V is TRBV7-8 and J is TRBJ2-2; D is possibly TRBD2 (7 bases). Germline V gene data show CDR1 as SGHVS and CDR2 as FQNEAQ. CDR3 length equals 13 residues. Trimming removed 8 bases at V and 3 bases at J, with 10 bases between. The CDR3 nucleotides are TGTGCCAGCGGGGGGGCAGACACCGGGGAGCTGTTTTTT. It encodes CASGGADTGELFF.

The chain's CDR3 is CASRPRYSGANVLTF. The CDR3 bases are TGTGCCAGCAGGCCACGGTACTCTGGGGCCAACGTCCTGACTTTC. The chain combines TRBV2 with TRBJ2-6; the D is unclear. The V gene lost 6 bases and the J gene lost 0 bases, with 9 bases spanning the gap. Looked up from germline, CDR1 is SNHLY and CDR2 is FYNNEI. The CDR3 totals 15 residues.

This rearrangement joins TRBV19 to TRBJ2-7; 10 nucleotides line up with TRBD1. Germline CDR1 LNHDA, CDR2 SQIVND (reference sequence). CDR3 length equals 15 residues. The J segment lost 3 bases and the V segment lost 6 bases, leaving 8 bases of the junction unmatched. CDR3: CASRGGTGAFYEQYF. The CDR3 coding sequence is TGTGCCAGTAGGGGCGGGACAGGGGCCTTCTACGAGCAGTACTTC.

V gene TRBV28 combines with J gene TRBJ1-1; no clear D. V dropped 10 bases and J dropped 1 base, with 7 bases sitting between them. The CDR3 has 11 residues. Germline lookup yields CDR1 MDHEN and CDR2 SYDVKM. The CDR3 protein is CAISENTEAFF. In nucleotides, the CDR3 is TGTGCCATCTCAGAGAACACTGAAGCTTTCTTT.

J is TRBJ2-7 and V is TRBV6-5; D is tentatively TRBD1 or TRBD2 (5 bases each). Trimming left V 7 bases short and J 1 base short, with 14 bases between. The length of the CDR3 is 14 residues. The germline CDR1 and CDR2 sequences are MNHEY and SVGAGI. CDR3 residues: CASTKRDVSYEQYF. The CDR3 DNA reads TGTGCCAGCACCAAACGGGACGTTTCCTACGAGCAGTACTTC.

The CDR3 nucleotides read TGTGCCAGCAGAACCTCCACTGGGCGTAATCAGCCCCAGCATTTT. Residues: CASRTSTGRNQPQHF. The chain recombines TRBV28 with TRBJ1-5; D gene unclear. The germline V and J ends were trimmed by 6 bases and 4 bases, with 16 bases remaining between them. Germline V CDR1 and CDR2: MDHEN, SYDVKM. This CDR3 is 15 amino acids long. Combining the CDR3 with reference TRBV28 and TRBJ1-5 gives the whole variable domain DVKVTQSSRYLVKRTGEKVFLECVQDMDHENMFWYRQDPGLGLRLIYFSYDVKMKEKGDIPEGYSVSREKKERFSLILESASTNQTSMYLCASRTSTGRNQPQHFGDGTRLSIL.

This chain connects TRBV19 to TRBJ1-4; 9 nucleotides align to TRBD1. V trimming: 7 bases; J trimming: 7 bases; junction bases outside the gene matches: 10. The V gene's germline CDR1 is LNHDA and CDR2 SQIVND (reference sequence). This CDR3 spans 15 amino acids. The CDR3 region has the DNA TGTGCCAGTACCGTGGACAGGGGTATCGGTGAAAAACTGTTTTTT. It encodes CASTVDRGIGEKLFF.

This sequence joins TRBV9 and TRBJ2-5, with D unresolved. CDR1 is SGDLS and CDR2 is YYNGEE in the germline V gene. V lost 0 bases and J lost 1, with 4 bases in between. The CDR3 is 13 amino acids. The CDR3: CASSVALQETQYF. The CDR3 DNA reads TGTGCCAGCAGCGTAGCCCTCCAAGAGACCCAGTACTTC.

This chain links TRBV6-5 with TRBJ1-2; D is possibly TRBD1 (6 bases). CDR1 is MNHEY, CDR2 SVGAGI, per germline. Trimming removed 10 bases from V and 4 bases from J, with 22 bases in between. There are 15 residues in the CDR3. Here the CDR3 DNA reads TGTGCCACTCAGCTACGGGGGGCCCTACCCTATGGCTACACCTTC. It specifies CATQLRGALPYGYTF.

The gene calls are TRBV5-1 and TRBJ2-2; 10 positions agree with TRBD1. V lost 1 base to trimming and J lost 3 bases; unmatched junction nucleotides: 3. This CDR3 is built from 16 residues. Germline-derived CDR1 and CDR2 are SGHRS and YFSETQ. The CDR3 loop reads CASSLLGTGDTGELFF. In DNA form, the CDR3 reads TGCGCCAGCAGCTTGTTGGGGACAGGGGACACCGGGGAGCTGTTTTTT.

The CDR3, as DNA: TGCGCCAGCAGCTTACTTTTCTCGGGACAGGGAACCGGGGAGCTGTTTTTT. It encodes CASSLLFSGQGTGELFF. V is TRBV5-1 and J is TRBJ2-2; 9 bases map to TRBD1. The germline CDR1 and CDR2 sequences are SGHRS and YFSETQ. J lost 5 bases, V lost 2 bases, and 10 bases had no gene match. The CDR3 loop spans 17 amino acids.

The rearrangement links TRBV6-5 to TRBJ1-2, with D hard to call. The CDR3 has 11 residues. V was trimmed by 4 bases and J by 8 bases, leaving 8 bases between them. In germline, CDR1 is MNHEY, CDR2 SVGAGI. The CDR3: CASSSSRGYTF. The CDR3, as DNA: TGTGCCAGCAGTTCCAGTAGGGGCTACACCTTC.

About this clone: At one boundary the junction diverges from the germline segment, which might be a read error. The V gene is TRBV27, the J gene TRBJ1-2; D call uncertain. The CDR3 sequence is 14 residues long. Germline CDR1 is MNHEY and CDR2 is SMNVEV (reference sequence). This CDR3 is CASSKRAPNSGYTF. In nucleotides, the CDR3 is TGTGCCAGCAGTAAGAGGGCCCCCAACTCTGGCTACACCTTC.

The rearrangement joins TRBV18 to TRBJ2-7; possibly TRBD1 or TRBD2 for D (5 bases each). V lost 3 bases, J lost 7 bases, and 16 bases lay in between. Germline V gene data show CDR1 as KGHSH and CDR2 as LQKENI. The CDR3 is 14 amino acids. The CDR3 region is CASSPSGTDREQYF. The CDR3 region has the DNA TGTGCCAGCTCACCCTCCGGGACCGACCGGGAGCAGTACTTC.

The gene calls are TRBV9 and TRBJ1-2; D is possibly TRBD1 (5 bases). Germline CDR1 is SGDLS and CDR2 is YYNGEE. This CDR3 spans 15 amino acids. The ends were cut back, 0 bases at V and 5 bases at J, with 14 bases in the middle. CDR3 residues: CASSVDIGGDYGYTF. DNA of the CDR3: TGTGCCAGCAGCGTAGATATTGGGGGTGATTATGGCTACACCTTC.

The V and J genes are TRBV19 and TRBJ1-1; no definite D call. The V end was cut by 3 bases, the J end by 0 bases, with 8 bases between. Germline lookup yields CDR1 LNHDA and CDR2 SQIVND (reference sequence). CDR3 length equals 14 residues. The CDR3 region is CASSMRGMNTEAFF. The CDR3 region has the DNA TGTGCCAGTAGTATGAGAGGTATGAACACTGAAGCTTTCTTT. The entire variable domain, with the rest obtained from reference TRBV19 and TRBJ1-1, is as follows: DGGITQSPKYLFRKEGQNVTLSCEQNLNHDAMYWYRQDPGQGLRLIYYSQIVNDFQKGDIAEGYSVSREKKESFPLTVTSAQKNPTAFYLCASSMRGMNTEAFFGQGTRLTVV.

The gene calls are TRBV11-2 and TRBJ1-2; TRBD1 matches 8 bases. CDR3 length equals 15 residues. V was clipped by 3 bases and J by 0 bases; unmatched bases: 3. Germline V gene data show CDR1 as SGHAT and CDR2 as FQNNGV. The CDR3 coding sequence is TGTGCCAGCAGCTTCTCACAGGGGGCTAACTATGGCTACACCTTC. Its translation is CASSFSQGANYGYTF.